This T cell receptor beta chain was identified during a study of blood T cell repertoires in COVID-19. Study-level information: COVID-19 samples, acute and convalescent, were from the United States, Italy and Spain.

Looked up from germline, CDR1 is GTSNPN and CDR2 is SVGIG (reference sequence). Trimming pared 1 base from V and 6 bases from J, leaving 7 bases between. The CDR3 loop spans 11 amino acids. Generated by immunoSEQ multiplex PCR, the TCRdb table keeps only in-frame clones and is missing some. The table records 200,000 to 250,000 clones, around 88% of them present only once. The clonotype comes from a man in his late teens or twenties with active or convalescent COVID-19. The sequencing sample was made of peripheral blood. The rearrangement joins TRBV30 to TRBJ2-7; no clear D. The CDR3 protein is CAWSALREQYF. As DNA, the CDR3 is TGTGCCTGGAGTGCCCTTCGCGAGCAGTACTTC.